What follows describes a single T cell receptor (beta chain). Its antigen is not known. Germline V gives CDR1 SGDLS, CDR2 YYNGEE. The V and J ends lost 3 bases and 0 bases respectively, with 3 bases between them. The CDR3 loop spans 13 amino acids. The data originate from a study of cytomegalovirus exposure and HLA in healthy donors. About the study: Researchers found that less than 90% of 350 to 500 genotyped donors fell within the Caucasian-associated ancestry cluster.

The study's findings and limits: Equally common other TCR beta chains were less clonally expanded than HLA-associated ones, a later analysis found. Among CMV-associated TCR beta chains, most appeared HLA-restricted in a later analysis.

Both 60 Vbeta primers and 13 Jbeta primers went into the PCR. In the original workflow: As a later analysis found, there were approximately 80 million unique TCR beta chains, of which 8.5 million to 14 million were shared. This table comes from immunoSEQ multiplex PCR, and its TCRdb copy is limited to in-frame clones, with some not included. V, J and clone size are those of that table, while D and trimming were read from the DNA. The top ten clones hold around 20% of a sample with approximately 120,000 clones, less than 90% of them seen once. Sequencing used PBMCs. The receptor comes from a man aged 18 to 30 in good health and CMV-seropositive. This chain links TRBV9 with TRBJ2-2; D remains unclear. The CDR3 loop is CASSATNTGELFF. The CDR3 nucleotides read TGTGCCAGCAGCGCCACGAACACCGGGGAGCTGTTTTTT. The full variable domain, rest sourced from reference TRBV9 and TRBJ2-2, is DSGVTQTPKHLITATGQRVTLRCSPRSGDLSVYWYQQSLDQGLQFLIQYYNGEERAKGNILERFSAQQFPDLHSELNLSSLELGDSALYFCASSATNTGELFFGEGSRLTVL.